This T cell receptor beta chain is from a study of human T cells and chemical hapten exposure. Across the whole study: The patients were mostly female; they had alopecia areata, totalis or universalis. The study's findings and limits: Expanded TCR counts at PT1 went up together with patch test score, a positive correlation.

This CDR3 is built from 11 residues. Germline loops: CDR1 SQVTM, CDR2 ANQGSEA. Trimming took off 6 bases at V and 7 bases at J, with 10 bases between the two ends. This clonotype was counted a few times. Its antigen is currently unknown. Time point: patch test 3, about 24 weeks after DPC sensitization. Treatment here: therapeutic diphenylcyclopropenone sensitization with weekly scalp DPC. Blood collection took place prior to placing each patch test. Within the library, unique molecular identifiers were attached to each individual cDNA molecule. TCRdb used MiXCR to reprocess the RACE reads, holding one entry per CDR3 protein. The repertoire holds 50,000 to 80,000 distinct CDR3 sequences, with more than 9.5% as singletons.

The source material was whole blood, sampled in connection with sensitization to the hapten diphenylcyclopropenone (DPC). V and J are TRBV29-1 and TRBJ2-1; no clear D. The source is a woman aged 30 to 39 with alopecia areata. Some clones in this sample may be carry-over from other donors' samples. CDR3 DNA: TGCAGCGTGGTCGTTTTTAATGAGCAGTTCTTC. Protein: CSVVVFNEQFF.